These 5 T cell receptor beta chains were all obtained from the same sample, sequenced in a study of OX40 agonist ivuxolimab in advanced cancers. Generated by immunoSEQ multiplex PCR, the TCRdb table keeps only in-frame clones and is missing some. The table has tens of thousands of clones, 70% to 90% seen once. The sequencing used CD4+ or CD8+ T cells sorted from blood, collected in a trial of the OX40 agonist ivuxolimab. Source of these receptors: an adult with an advanced solid tumor such as melanoma, head and neck, liver or kidney cancer.

This chain links TRBV4-1 with TRBJ2-7; D assignment may be TRBD1 or TRBD2 (5 bases each). From germline, CDR1 is MGHRA and CDR2 YSYEKL. Trimming stripped 5 bases from V and 9 bases from J, with 20 bases between. The CDR3 has 14 amino acids. In nucleotides, the CDR3 is TGCGCCAGCAGCACTGTGGGGACGGGTGATCGGCAGTACTTC. Residues: CASSTVGTGDRQYF.

The chain uses TRBV30 and TRBJ1-1; TRBD1 matches 10 bases. V trimming: 4 bases; J trimming: 9 bases; junction bases outside the gene matches: 8. CDR1 is GTSNPN and CDR2 is SVGIG in the germline V gene (reference sequence). The CDR3 totals 13 residues. CDR3 sequence reads: CAWNRRDRGKAFF. CDR3 sequence (DNA): TGTGCCTGGAATCGCCGGGACAGGGGAAAAGCTTTCTTT.

This clone was observed a few times. The chain has TRBV10-2 and TRBJ1-2; no definite D call. V was trimmed by 5 bases and J by 2 bases, leaving 9 bases between them. There are 13 residues in the CDR3. Germline V gene data show CDR1 as WSHSY and CDR2 as SAAADI. The chain's CDR3 is CASSQISNYGYTF. DNA of the CDR3: TGCGCCAGCAGTCAAATCAGCAACTATGGCTACACCTTC.

The rearrangement uses TRBV4-1 and TRBJ2-7; the D gene is possibly TRBD2 (7 bases). The germline V gene encodes CDR1 MGHRA and CDR2 YSYEKL. The V end was cut by 4 bases, the J end by 7 bases, with 20 bases between. This CDR3 has 15 residues. The DNA for the CDR3 is TGCGCCAGCAGCCCTTTATTGCGGGGGCTGGGGGAGCAGTACTTC. It translates to CASSPLLRGLGEQYF.

This rearrangement joins TRBV7-2 to TRBJ2-7; 7 bases are shared with TRBD1. This CDR3 region has 14 residues. With V trimmed by 7 bases and J by 1 base, 7 bases remained unmatched. CDR1 is SGHTA and CDR2 is FQGNSA in the germline V gene. The CDR3 nucleotides read TGTGCCAGCACCAATAACAGGGGATCCTACGAGCAGTACTTC. It codes for CASTNNRGSYEQYF.